Following are 31 T cell receptor beta chains from one sample sequenced in a study of shared clonotypes between healthy human individuals. TCRdb keeps only in-frame clones here, not all; method: immunoSEQ multiplex PCR. The data hold approximately 2.5 million clones, with 90% to 95% observed a single time. Sequencing was carried out using naive CD4+ T cells sorted from blood. This sample's subset: CD45RA+ positively selected. These receptors all stem from a man aged 18 to 29 in good health.

The rearrangement links TRBV18 to TRBJ1-6; D gene uncertain. CDR3 length: 14 amino acids. V gave up 5 bases and J gave up 10 bases, with 15 bases separating them. CDR1 is KGHSH and CDR2 is LQKENI in the germline V gene. CDR3 region: CASSKDHGGSPLHF. In DNA form, the CDR3 reads TGTGCCAGCTCAAAGGACCATGGAGGGTCACCCCTCCACTTT. Combining the CDR3 with reference TRBV18 and TRBJ1-6 gives the whole variable domain NAGVMQNPRHLVRRRGQEARLRCSPMKGHSHVYWYRQLPEEGLKFMVYLQKENIIDESGMPKERFSAEFPKEGPSILRIQQVVRGDSAAYFCASSKDHGGSPLHFGNGTRLTVT.

This clone was observed once. The chain employs TRBV19 and TRBJ1-6; D is possibly TRBD1 (5 bases). Germline V gene lookup returns CDR1 LNHDA and CDR2 SQIVND (reference sequence). The CDR3 runs to 14 residues. Trimming left V 6 bases short and J 6 bases short, with 12 bases between. The CDR3 nucleotides are TGTGCCAGTAGCGGGGGGGGTCTTAATTCACCCCTCCACTTT. This sequence encodes CASSGGGLNSPLHF. The full variable domain, its missing parts supplied by reference TRBV19 and TRBJ1-6, is DGGITQSPKYLFRKEGQNVTLSCEQNLNHDAMYWYRQDPGQGLRLIYYSQIVNDFQKGDIAEGYSVSREKKESFPLTVTSAQKNPTAFYLCASSGGGLNSPLHFGNGTRLTVT.

The J gene is TRBJ2-7, the V gene TRBV28; D may be TRBD1 (6 bases). V was cut by 2 bases and J by 2 bases, with 13 bases left in between. The CDR3 runs 15 residues. Per the germline V gene, CDR1 is MDHEN and CDR2 is SYDVKM. CDR3 sequence (DNA): TGTGCCAGCAGTTTAGCCTGGACAGACCCCTACGAGCAGTACTTC. This sequence encodes CASSLAWTDPYEQYF.

In DNA, the CDR3 is TGTGCCAGCAGTGAAGTTCATCTGGGCTCCTACGAGCAGTACTTC. It is translated as CASSEVHLGSYEQYF. This chain joins TRBV6-1 and TRBJ2-7; D gene ambiguous. Trimming shortened V by 1 base and J by 0 bases, and 10 bases separated the two germline ends. The germline CDR1 and CDR2 sequences are MNHNS and SASEGT. CDR3 length equals 15 residues.

This chain joins TRBV30 and TRBJ2-7; maybe TRBD1 (6 bases). Trimming removed 0 bases from V and 3 bases from J, with 15 bases in between. The CDR3 spans 15 residues. Germline assignment: CDR1 GTSNPN and CDR2 SVGIG (reference sequence). The CDR3 nucleotides are TGTGCCTGGAGTGTACAGGGAACCCTTTTCTACGAGCAGTACTTC. It specifies CAWSVQGTLFYEQYF.

The chain carries TRBV28 and TRBJ1-4, with 9 bases aligning to TRBD1. Germline V gives CDR1 MDHEN, CDR2 SYDVKM. J gave up 6 bases and V 5 bases, and 4 bases lay outside the gene matches. The CDR3 consists of 14 residues. The CDR3 nucleotides read TGTGCCAGCAGTCACAGGGGGCTGGATGAAAAACTGTTTTTT. Protein product: CASSHRGLDEKLFF.

As to this clone: Other nucleotide sequences from this sample produce the same CDR3. The chain couples TRBV5-1 to TRBJ2-7; 7 bases align to TRBD1. The junction had 3 bases not matched to a gene; V was cut back by 3 bases and J by 0 bases. The CDR3 extends over 14 amino acids. The germline gives CDR1 SGHRS, CDR2 YFSETQ. The DNA for the CDR3 is TGCGCCAGCAGCTCCGGGACAGACTCCTACGAGCAGTACTTC. This encodes CASSSGTDSYEQYF.

On this clone: Different DNA sequences within this sample yield the same CDR3. This chain uses TRBV7-9 with TRBJ1-5; D might be TRBD1 (5 bases). Trimming left V 6 bases short and J 4 bases short, with 10 bases between. CDR3 size: 13 residues. Germline V CDR1 and CDR2: SEHNR, FQNEAQ (reference sequence). The CDR3 is CASSSGQNQPQHF. CDR3 DNA sequence: TGTGCCAGCAGTTCAGGGCAGAATCAGCCCCAGCATTTT. Full variable domain (remainder filled in from reference TRBV7-9 and TRBJ1-5): DTGVSQNPRHKITKRGQNVTFRCDPISEHNRLYWYRQTLGQGPEFLTYFQNEAQLEKSRLLSDRFSAERPKGSFSTLEIQRTEQGDSAMYLCASSSGQNQPQHFGDGTRLSIL.

The V gene is TRBV20-1, the J gene TRBJ2-5; D gene uncertain. The last part of the DNA fits TRBJ2-7 better; the J call may be wrong. This CDR3 has 11 residues. Germline V gene data show CDR1 as DFQATT and CDR2 as SNEGSKA (reference sequence). The CDR3 DNA sequence: TGCAGTGCCTTTGTGTGGGGCGAGCAGTACTTC. This translates into CSAFVWGEQYF.

J is TRBJ2-5 and V is TRBV15; 10 nucleotides line up with TRBD1. CDR1 is LNHNV, CDR2 YYDKDF, per germline (reference sequence). This CDR3 is 14 amino acids long. V lost 7 bases, J lost 2 bases, and 4 bases stayed unmatched. The CDR3 is CATTGQGEQETQYF. CDR3 nucleotide sequence: TGTGCCACCACTGGACAGGGGGAACAAGAGACCCAGTACTTC.

This clone is a singleton in its sample. The rearrangement joins TRBV18 to TRBJ2-6; D unresolved. V was pared by 6 bases and J by 0 bases, with 9 bases between. Germline V CDR1 and CDR2: KGHSH, LQKENI. This CDR3 contains 15 residues. Written as DNA, the CDR3 is TGTGCCAGCTCCCAATTCCGCTCTGGGGCCAACGTCCTGACTTTC. It encodes CASSQFRSGANVLTF.

The chain combines TRBV7-8 with TRBJ2-1, with 8 bases identical to TRBD2. V shed 6 bases, J shed 12 bases, and the junction held 13 bases outside the gene matches. In germline, CDR1 is SGHVS, CDR2 FQNEAQ. The CDR3 has 14 residues. The DNA of the CDR3 is TGTGCCAGCAGGGCGGACGGGACTAGTGGTGTGCAGTTCTTC. It is translated as CASRADGTSGVQFF.

The chain combines TRBV6-5 with TRBJ2-7; 7 nucleotides agree with TRBD1. Trimming took 5 bases from V and 0 from J; bases not matched to a gene: 7. The CDR3 is 15 amino acids. Germline V CDR1 and CDR2: MNHEY, SVGAGI. In DNA, the CDR3 is TGTGCCAGCAGTACCACCGGGACAGACTCCTACGAGCAGTACTTC. Encoded protein: CASSTTGTDSYEQYF.

The chain recombines TRBV21-1 with TRBJ2-7; the listed D gene, TRBD1, was not tested against the DNA. TRBV21-1 has pseudogene status. The CDR3 totals 15 residues. CDR3: CASSLSRQVSYEQYF. The CDR3 nucleotides read TGTGCCAGCAGCCTATCCCGACAGGTCTCCTACGAGCAGTACTTC.

This chain links TRBV5-6 with TRBJ1-6; 7 bases are a match to TRBD1. Germline V gives CDR1 SGHDT, CDR2 YYEEEE. Losses at the gene ends were 2 bases for V and 7 bases for J; bases not matched to a gene: 9. The CDR3 runs to 16 residues. The CDR3 protein is CASSFSTGQWNSPLHF. The CDR3 bases are TGTGCCAGCAGCTTTAGTACGGGACAGTGGAATTCACCCCTCCACTTT.

The table lists this clone with a count of one. The chain has TRBV19 and TRBJ2-3; D is undetermined. CDR3 length equals 13 residues. The germline V gene has CDR1 LNHDA and CDR2 SQIVND (reference sequence). Trimming stripped 5 bases from V and 5 bases from J, with 11 bases between. For the CDR3, the DNA is TGTGCCAGTAGTGATACCGGCGGAGATACGCAGTATTTT. Translation: CASSDTGGDTQYF.

V gene TRBV30 combines with J gene TRBJ1-5; tentative D call: TRBD1 (5 bases). CDR1 and CDR2 from the germline V gene are GTSNPN and SVGIG (reference sequence). This CDR3 spans 20 amino acids. V lost 5 bases to trimming and J lost 0 bases, with 29 bases between them. The CDR3 nucleotides are TGTGCCTGGCCTCCTCCGGGACCTAAAAGGGGCTTAGGTAGCAATCAGCCCCAGCATTTT. This translates into CAWPPPGPKRGLGSNQPQHF.

The V and J genes are TRBV6-5 and TRBJ1-2; D is undetermined. V was trimmed by 2 bases and J by 7 bases, leaving 14 bases between them. The CDR3 is 14 amino acids. Germline V CDR1 and CDR2: MNHEY, SVGAGI. The CDR3 sequence: CASSYRSPLSGYTF. CDR3 in DNA: TGTGCCAGCAGTTACAGGAGTCCTTTGAGTGGCTACACCTTC.

The CDR3 DNA follows: TGTGCCAGCAGGGACTTAATGGGACAGGGAGGAACAAACTATGGCTACACCTTC. It encodes CASRDLMGQGGTNYGYTF. The chain has TRBV28 and TRBJ1-2; 9 bases map to TRBD1. CDR3 size: 18 residues. Germline CDR1 MDHEN, CDR2 SYDVKM. The V segment lost 6 bases and the J segment 2 bases; nucleotides outside the gene matches: 16.

The chain carries TRBV6-7 and TRBJ1-5; 9 positions agree with TRBD1. TRBV6-7 is marked as an open reading frame, function uncertain. J gave up 5 bases and V 8 bases, and 1 base lay outside the gene matches. The CDR3 runs to 12 residues. The CDR3 DNA reads TGTGCCAGCGGACAGGGGCATCAGCCCCAGCATTTT. The encoded protein is CASGQGHQPQHF.

For this clone: Other DNA sequences from this sample encode an identical CDR3 as well. The chain links TRBV9 to TRBJ2-5, with no clear D. Germline-derived CDR1 and CDR2 are SGDLS and YYNGEE. The CDR3 totals 14 residues. Trimming shortened V by 0 bases and J by 1 base, and 7 bases separated the two germline ends. The CDR3 loop reads CASSVGPGQETQYF. The CDR3 DNA follows: TGTGCCAGCAGCGTAGGTCCGGGCCAAGAGACCCAGTACTTC.

CDR3 amino acids: CASSLVAGDVDTQYF. In nucleotides, the CDR3 is TGTGCCAGCAGCTTGGTAGCGGGAGACGTGGATACGCAGTATTTT. The V and J genes are TRBV5-4 and TRBJ2-3; 9 bases map to TRBD2. The CDR3 is 15 residues long. In germline, CDR1 is SGHNT, CDR2 YYREEE (reference sequence). The ends lost 0 bases at V and 6 bases at J; junction bases unmatched: 5.

This clone came up a few times. The same CDR3 can be traced to other DNA sequences in this sample. The chain uses TRBV10-3 and TRBJ1-1, with D unresolved. V was shortened by 2 bases and J by 1 base, with 5 bases between the two germline ends. Germline CDR1 and CDR2: ENHRY and SYGVKD. The CDR3 covers 13 residues. The CDR3 loop reads CAISEIENTEAFF. DNA for the CDR3: TGTGCCATCAGTGAGATCGAGAACACTGAAGCTTTCTTT.

As for this clone: The sample carries other DNA sequences with the same CDR3. The chain employs TRBV14 and TRBJ2-3, with D perhaps given as TRBD1 or TRBD2 (5 bases each). This CDR3 has 13 amino acids. The V gene's germline CDR1 is SGHDN and CDR2 FVKESK. The V gene lost 4 bases and the J gene lost 4 bases, with 9 bases spanning the gap. The CDR3 here is CASSLRGADTQYF. DNA of the CDR3: TGTGCCAGCAGCCTTCGAGGGGCAGATACGCAGTATTTT.

This chain uses TRBV5-6 with TRBJ2-5, with D tentatively TRBD2 (6 bases). The CDR3 consists of 14 residues. In germline, CDR1 is SGHDT, CDR2 YYEEEE. V lost 0 bases and J lost 7, with 13 bases in between. The DNA of the CDR3 is TGTGCCAGCAGCTTGGAAAGTGCGGGGTCGACCCAGTACTTC. Encoded protein: CASSLESAGSTQYF.

The chain combines TRBV18 with TRBJ2-7; tentatively, D is TRBD1 (5 bases). Germline CDR1 reads KGHSH; CDR2 reads LQKENI. This CDR3 has 14 residues. V lost 5 bases and J 5 bases, leaving 16 bases between the germline ends. The CDR3 here is CASSTINQGNEQYF. CDR3 in DNA: TGTGCCAGCTCAACGATTAATCAGGGAAACGAGCAGTACTTC.

The chain combines TRBV4-1 with TRBJ2-2; possible D gene TRBD1, 6 bases. With 2 bases removed from V and 5 bases from J, the gap between germline ends came to 12 bases. CDR3 size: 15 residues. Germline CDR1 is MGHRA and CDR2 is YSYEKL. CDR3 nucleotides: TGCGCCAGCAGCCAAAGGGGGAGTATTACCGGGGAGCTGTTTTTT. It yields the protein CASSQRGSITGELFF.

The chain has TRBV10-3 and TRBJ2-1, with D possibly TRBD1 on 6 matching bases. The CDR3 is 12 amino acids. The ends were cut back, 10 bases at V and 5 bases at J, with 12 bases in the middle. Germline V CDR1 and CDR2: ENHRY, SYGVKD. CDR3 region: CATGDIHNEQFF. CDR3 sequence (DNA): TGTGCCACAGGGGACATTCACAATGAGCAGTTCTTC.

With respect to this clone: One junction end disagrees with the germline gene, perhaps due to a read error. V gene TRBV7-7 combines with J gene TRBJ2-7, with 10 bases matching TRBD1. The CDR3 length is 15 residues. The germline CDR1 and CDR2 sequences are SSHAT and FNYEAQ (reference sequence). This CDR3 is CASSLGTGVSYEQYF. For the CDR3, the DNA is TGTGCTAGCAGCTTAGGGACAGGGGTCTCCTACGAGCAGTACTTC.

The chain has TRBV18 and TRBJ2-3, with TRBD1 as a possible D gene (5 bases). The germline V and J ends were trimmed by 3 bases and 6 bases, with 13 bases remaining between them. Germline V gene sequence: CDR1 KGHSH, CDR2 LQKENI. There are 14 residues in the CDR3. The CDR3 DNA follows: TGTGCCAGCTCACCCCGGGCCGACAGTGATACGCAGTATTTT. Translated, it gives CASSPRADSDTQYF.

The sample holds one count of this clone. This sequence joins TRBV6-5 and TRBJ1-1; TRBD1 aligns across 9 bases. Germline V gives CDR1 MNHEY, CDR2 SVGAGI. The J segment lost 4 bases and the V segment lost 7 bases, leaving 10 bases of the junction unmatched. The CDR3 has 15 amino acids. CDR3 DNA: TGTGCCAGCAATAAACAGGGGGCGGGGGGCACTGAAGCTTTCTTT. This translates into CASNKQGAGGTEAFF.